These 5 T cell receptor beta chains originate from one sample sequenced in a study of CXCR3-negative and CXCR3-positive naive CD8 T cells. The study's findings and limits: The TRB CDR3s that CXCR3-positive naive cells carried were more hydrophobic than those of CXCR3-negative naive cells.

UMI-labeled TRB cDNA libraries were prepared by 5' RACE. TCRdb re-called the 5' RACE reads; one entry per CDR3 protein, DNA not given. In total, the table holds about 89,000 distinct CDR3 sequences. The antigens these receptors bind are not known. The sample taken for sequencing was naive CXCR3+ CD8+ T cells from blood. The subset denotes: CD45RO-CCR7+CD27+CD95- naive CD8+ T cells expressing CXCR3 (TNR3+). Every receptor here comes from a human donor in good health. Some clones in this sample may be carry-over from other donors' samples.

The chain has TRBV19 and TRBJ2-2; without DNA, the TCRdb call of TRBD1 cannot be checked. CDR3 size: 16 residues. Germline V CDR1 and CDR2: LNHDA, SQIVND (reference sequence). The CDR3 sequence is CASSTHRGTNTGELFF.

CDR3 amino acids: CSAGASWGNTQYF. V usage is TRBV29-1 and J usage is TRBJ2-3; TCRdb designates TRBD2, a call that cannot be tested without DNA. This CDR3 is 13 amino acids long. Germline V gives CDR1 SQVTM, CDR2 ANQGSEA.

This sequence joins TRBV14 and TRBJ2-7; checking the TCRdb D call of TRBD1 is not possible without DNA. Germline CDR1 and CDR2: SGHDN and FVKESK. The CDR3 has 14 residues. CDR3 amino acids: CASSQVGRGYEQYF.

The J gene is TRBJ2-1, the V gene TRBV27. From germline, CDR1 is MNHEY and CDR2 SMNVEV (reference sequence). This CDR3 comprises 13 residues. The CDR3 here is CASSLFSYNEQFF.

This chain links TRBV6-2 or TRBV6-3 with TRBJ2-5; TCRdb selects TRBD1, and the lack of DNA leaves this call unchecked. This CDR3 region has 15 residues. The germline CDR1 and CDR2 sequences are MNHEY and SVGEGT. This chain's CDR3 is CASSYGYRVQETQYF.